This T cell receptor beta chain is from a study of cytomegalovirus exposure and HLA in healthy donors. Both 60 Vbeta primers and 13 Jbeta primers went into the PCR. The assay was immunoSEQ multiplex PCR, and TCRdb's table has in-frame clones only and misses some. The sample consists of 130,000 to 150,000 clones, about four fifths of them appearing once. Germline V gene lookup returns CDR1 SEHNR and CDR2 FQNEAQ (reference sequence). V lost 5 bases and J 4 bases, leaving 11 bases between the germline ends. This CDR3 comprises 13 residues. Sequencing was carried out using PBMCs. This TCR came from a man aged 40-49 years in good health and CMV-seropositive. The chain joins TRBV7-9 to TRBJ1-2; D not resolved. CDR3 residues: CASSLNTPYGYTF. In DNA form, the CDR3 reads TGTGCCAGCAGCCTTAATACTCCCTATGGCTACACCTTC.